The subject of this entry is one TCR beta chain. Its antigen is not identified. This table comes from immunoSEQ multiplex PCR, and its TCRdb copy is limited to in-frame clones, with some not included. The data hold 230,000 or so clones, with 50% to 75% observed a single time. All of the donors resided in Nashville, Tennessee, and each was a Caucasian adult. This sample was included in a study of shared clonotypes between healthy human individuals. Study-wide results and limits: Despite large depth, sorted-subset datasets appeared incompletely sequenced. For naive CD4 cells, approximately 4.7% of clonotypes were shared across a few donors.

There are 13 residues in the CDR3. Trimming took off 3 bases at V and 7 bases at J, with 11 bases between the two ends. Germline assignment: CDR1 SGHRS and CDR2 YFSETQ. The sequence was collected from a man aged 30-40 years in good health. The chain employs TRBV5-1 and TRBJ2-1; D is ambiguous. Specimen: memory CD4+ T cells sorted from blood. Subset indicated: CD45RA-negative fraction. CDR3 DNA: TGCGCCAGCAGCTCGGATATGTGGAATGAGCAGTTCTTC. Translated, it gives CASSSDMWNEQFF.